The 15 T cell receptor beta chains below come from one sample, sequenced in a study of beta chain features in type 1 diabetes. Of the isolated RNA, all was reverse transcribed, and so the sequenced material was expressed TCRB transcripts. Assay used: immunoSEQ multiplex PCR; TCRdb lists only in-frame clones, some missing. The data show some 330,000 clones, about 11% seen once. The sample consisted of naive CD4+ T cells from blood. These receptors all stem from a woman in her 30s in good health.

This clone was recorded a few times. The V and J genes are TRBV18 and TRBJ2-3; 9 bases are shared with TRBD1. The CDR3 totals 15 residues. CDR1 is KGHSH and CDR2 is LQKENI in the germline V gene. V shed 2 bases and J 0 bases; nucleotides not matched to a gene: 0. CDR3 nucleotides: TGTGCCAGCTCACCAGGGACAGGGAGCACAGATACGCAGTATTTT. Encoded protein: CASSPGTGSTDTQYF. The full variable domain, completed using reference TRBV18 and TRBJ2-3, is NAGVMQNPRHLVRRRGQEARLRCSPMKGHSHVYWYRQLPEEGLKFMVYLQKENIIDESGMPKERFSAEFPKEGPSILRIQQVVRGDSAAYFCASSPGTGSTDTQYFGPGTRLTVL.

This rearrangement joins TRBV29-1 to TRBJ1-4, with 9 bases fitting TRBD1. Germline lookup yields CDR1 SQVTM and CDR2 ANQGSEA. This CDR3 contains 14 residues. V shed 3 bases, J shed 5 bases, and the junction held 4 bases outside the gene matches. CDR3 DNA sequence: TGCAGCGTTGAGTCTGGACAGGGGAATGAAAAACTGTTTTTT. This gives the protein CSVESGQGNEKLFF.

This chain uses TRBV29-1 with TRBJ1-1; D remains ambiguous. Trimming left V 5 bases short and J 0 bases short, with 7 bases between. Germline-derived CDR1 and CDR2 are SQVTM and ANQGSEA. The CDR3 extends over 12 amino acids. The CDR3 DNA follows: TGCAGCGTTCTATATCTGAACACTGAAGCTTTCTTT. It is translated as CSVLYLNTEAFF.

The chain links TRBV20-1 to TRBJ1-2, with D perhaps matching TRBD1 (5 bases). The length of the CDR3 is 11 residues. Germline-derived CDR1 and CDR2 are DFQATT and SNEGSKA (reference sequence). V lost 5 bases, J lost 8 bases, and 12 bases lay in between. The CDR3 reads CSAEGVFGYTF. For the CDR3, the DNA is TGCAGTGCTGAAGGGGTTTTCGGCTACACCTTC.

This clone was found many times. V and J are TRBV7-9 and TRBJ2-4; TRBD1 aligns across 8 bases. J was trimmed by 5 bases and V by 3 bases; bases with no gene match: 3. The CDR3 length is 14 residues. Germline V gene lookup returns CDR1 SEHNR and CDR2 FQNEAQ (reference sequence). CDR3 DNA sequence: TGTGCCAGCAGCTTTGGACAGGGACAAAACATTCAGTACTTC. Protein product: CASSFGQGQNIQYF.

The chain couples TRBV7-2 to TRBJ2-1; 10 positions agree with TRBD2. The CDR3 has 17 residues. V shed 1 base, J shed 4 bases, and the junction held 7 bases outside the gene matches. Germline CDR1 SGHTA, CDR2 FQGNSA. CDR3 sequence reads: CASSLVRAGGFYNEQFF. CDR3 sequence (DNA): TGTGCCAGCAGCTTAGTACGAGCGGGAGGGTTTTACAATGAGCAGTTCTTC.

This clone appeared a few times. The CDR3 DNA sequence: TGTGCCAGCAGCTTCGTTGGGACTAACAATGAGCAGTTCTTC. It specifies CASSFVGTNNEQFF. V usage is TRBV5-5 and J usage is TRBJ2-1; the match to TRBD2 covers 7 bases. The germline V gene encodes CDR1 SGHKS and CDR2 YYEKEE (reference sequence). The CDR3 is 14 residues long. With 2 bases clipped from V and 5 bases from J, the junction kept 4 bases outside the gene matches.

This clone has only a few counts. The gene calls are TRBV6-5 and TRBJ1-1; D ambiguous. Germline V CDR1 and CDR2: MNHEY, SVGAGI. The CDR3 is 14 residues long. V lost 2 bases, J lost 6 bases, and 13 bases lay in between. This CDR3 reads CASSYRGSIPEAFF. The CDR3 DNA is TGTGCCAGCAGTTACCGGGGAAGTATTCCTGAAGCTTTCTTT.

The rearrangement uses TRBV18 and TRBJ2-1; 7 nucleotides line up with TRBD2. J gave up 5 bases and V 2 bases, and 9 bases lay outside the gene matches. This CDR3 contains 16 residues. Germline CDR1 is KGHSH and CDR2 is LQKENI. The CDR3 protein is CASSPTLAVVNNEQFF. The CDR3 DNA sequence: TGTGCCAGCTCACCAACTCTAGCGGTAGTTAACAATGAGCAGTTCTTC.

This clone was recorded a few times. The chain links TRBV28 to TRBJ2-3, with 11 bases fitting TRBD2. The CDR3 runs to 19 residues. J lost 1 base, V lost 1 base, and 10 bases had no gene match. Germline V gene data show CDR1 as MDHEN and CDR2 as SYDVKM. The CDR3 DNA sequence: TGTGCCAGCAGTTTATCACTAGCGGGAGTTGGTTTTGGCACAGATACGCAGTATTTT. Encoded protein: CASSLSLAGVGFGTDTQYF.

V and J are TRBV30 and TRBJ2-7; perhaps TRBD2 as D (6 bases). The V gene lost 1 base and the J gene lost 3 bases, with 16 bases spanning the gap. The germline V gene encodes CDR1 GTSNPN and CDR2 SVGIG (reference sequence). This CDR3 region has 15 residues. The DNA for the CDR3 is TGTGCCTGGAGTGGGTTGGAGGGCACTTACTACGAGCAGTACTTC. Translation gives CAWSGLEGTYYEQYF.

This clone appeared a few times. This chain's CDR3 is CSVEDGQGYEQYF. Written as DNA, the CDR3 is TGCAGCGTTGAAGACGGCCAGGGCTACGAGCAGTACTTC. The J gene is TRBJ2-7, the V gene TRBV29-1, with D possibly being TRBD1 (5 bases). This CDR3 spans 13 amino acids. Trimming shortened V by 0 bases and J by 3 bases, and 9 bases separated the two germline ends. Germline assignment: CDR1 SQVTM and CDR2 ANQGSEA.

The chain has TRBV7-2 and TRBJ2-7; 11 positions match TRBD1. CDR1 is SGHTA, CDR2 FQGNSA, per germline. J was trimmed by 2 bases and V by 2 bases; bases with no gene match: 2. CDR3 length equals 15 residues. DNA for the CDR3: TGTGCCAGCAGCTTATGGGGACAGGGGGCCTACGAGCAGTACTTC. Its translation: CASSLWGQGAYEQYF.

Here the CDR3 reads CASSSPLHRGGTDTQYF. The DNA for the CDR3 is TGTGCCAGCAGCTCCCCACTACACAGGGGCGGCACAGATACGCAGTATTTT. The rearrangement uses TRBV7-9 and TRBJ2-3; TRBD1 agrees at 7 bases. Unmatched junction bases numbered 11, after V lost 4 bases and J lost 1 base. Per germline, CDR1 SEHNR and CDR2 FQNEAQ (reference sequence). The CDR3 runs to 17 residues.

This clone was seen only a few times. This rearrangement joins TRBV28 to TRBJ2-7; TRBD2 matches at 9 bases. There are 14 residues in the CDR3. CDR1 MDHEN and CDR2 SYDVKM come from the germline V gene. Trimming at V came to 5 bases and at J to 6 bases, leaving 8 bases not matched to a gene. As DNA, the CDR3 is TGTGCCAGCAGTGACGTAGCGGGAGTTCGCGAGCAGTACTTC. Translation: CASSDVAGVREQYF.